These 22 T cell receptor beta chains originate from one sample sequenced in a study of OX40 agonist ivuxolimab in advanced cancers. Sequenced by immunoSEQ multiplex PCR; TCRdb stores in-frame clones only, minus some. Here the sample spans 80,000 to 100,000 clones, 94% being singletons. Here the sequenced sample was CD4+ or CD8+ T cells sorted from blood, taken in a trial of the OX40 agonist ivuxolimab. These receptors all stem from an adult with an advanced solid tumor such as melanoma, head and neck, liver or kidney cancer.

The J gene is TRBJ2-1, the V gene TRBV19; D is unresolved. CDR3 size: 12 residues. Trimming removed 6 bases from V and 6 bases from J, with 9 bases in between. CDR1 and CDR2 from the germline V gene are LNHDA and SQIVND (reference sequence). The CDR3 region has the DNA TGTGCCAGTAGGCAGGTTTCCAATGAGCAGTTCTTC. Its translation: CASRQVSNEQFF.

V is TRBV5-4 and J is TRBJ2-7; the match to TRBD1 covers 7 bases. The CDR3 runs to 13 residues. V lost 2 bases and J lost 5; bases outside the gene matches: 4. The germline V gene encodes CDR1 SGHNT and CDR2 YYREEE (reference sequence). Here the CDR3 DNA reads TGTGCCAGCAGCTTCACAGGGGCGGACGAGCAGTACTTC. Protein product: CASSFTGADEQYF.

The chain uses TRBV2 and TRBJ2-2; 7 bases are a match to TRBD1. V was pared by 1 base and J by 1 base, with 9 bases of the junction left unmatched. The CDR3 runs to 18 residues. In germline, CDR1 is SNHLY, CDR2 FYNNEI. The CDR3 region is CASSEGGWGQMNTGELFF. The DNA for the CDR3 is TGTGCCAGCAGTGAAGGGGGTTGGGGACAGATGAACACCGGGGAGCTGTTTTTT.

This chain joins TRBV29-1 and TRBJ2-7; perhaps TRBD2 as D (6 bases). Germline V gene lookup returns CDR1 SQVTM and CDR2 ANQGSEA. V lost 0 bases, J lost 2 bases, and 11 bases lay in between. The CDR3 is made up of 14 amino acids. CDR3 bases: TGCAGCGTTGAAGATGGAGGGGAAACCTACGAGCAGTACTTC. Encoded protein: CSVEDGGETYEQYF.

The chain employs TRBV30 and TRBJ1-5, with D unclear. Looked up from germline, CDR1 is GTSNPN and CDR2 is SVGIG (reference sequence). V was cut by 2 bases and J by 1 base, with 9 bases left in between. This CDR3 has 14 amino acids. CDR3 DNA sequence: TGTGCCTGGAGTAAAGCCGGGAGCAATCAGCCCCAGCATTTT. This sequence encodes CAWSKAGSNQPQHF.

This clone was picked up one time. The rearrangement uses TRBV19 and TRBJ2-7, with 10 bases lining up with TRBD2. The V gene's germline CDR1 is LNHDA and CDR2 SQIVND (reference sequence). Unmatched junction bases numbered 11, after V lost 1 base and J lost 5 bases. The CDR3 loop spans 17 amino acids. Here the CDR3 DNA reads TGTGCCAGTAGTATAGCTAAGGGACTAGCGATGATCCACGAGCAGTACTTC. Amino acids: CASSIAKGLAMIHEQYF.

This clone was seen repeatedly, ten times or more. This rearrangement joins TRBV9 to TRBJ2-2; no clear D gene. CDR1 and CDR2 from the germline V gene are SGDLS and YYNGEE. V dropped 0 bases and J dropped 5 bases, with 8 bases sitting between them. The CDR3 contains 14 residues. The CDR3 DNA sequence: TGTGCCAGCAGCGTAGGGCATAAGACCGGGGAGCTGTTTTTT. Translated, it gives CASSVGHKTGELFF.

This clone was found once. In DNA, the CDR3 is TGTGCCAGCAGCTTAGAGGCGGGGAATCAGCCCCAGCATTTT. Translating gives CASSLEAGNQPQHF. The chain is built from TRBV7-8 and TRBJ1-5; D call uncertain. Looked up from germline, CDR1 is SGHVS and CDR2 is FQNEAQ. The CDR3 loop spans 14 amino acids. Trimming left V 1 base short and J 4 bases short, with 8 bases between. Based on the CDR3 plus reference TRBV7-8 and TRBJ1-5, the full variable domain is GAGVSQSPRYKVAKRGQDVALRCDPISGHVSLFWYQQALGQGPEFLTYFQNEAQLDKSGLPSDRFFAERPEGSVSTLKIQRTQQEDSAVYLCASSLEAGNQPQHFGDGTRLSIL.

The V call is TRBV6-5, the J call TRBJ2-3, with D possibly TRBD1 on 6 matching bases. This CDR3 has 11 amino acids. V shed 10 bases and J shed 7 bases, with 12 bases lying between them. The germline CDR1 and CDR2 sequences are MNHEY and SVGAGI. In DNA, the CDR3 is TGTGCCATCCAACAGGGTCATACGCAGTATTTT. It yields the protein CAIQQGHTQYF.

This chain connects TRBV7-9 to TRBJ2-7; D not resolved. The CDR3 runs to 11 residues. Trimming cost V 4 bases and J 4 bases, with 5 bases left between them. The germline V gene has CDR1 SEHNR and CDR2 FQNEAQ (reference sequence). The CDR3 DNA is TGTGCCAGCAGCTCCCTGTACGAGCAGTACTTC. Translation gives CASSSLYEQYF.

V and J are TRBV10-2 and TRBJ2-3; the D is unclear. The CDR3 spans 12 residues. The germline V gene encodes CDR1 WSHSY and CDR2 SAAADI. Trimming took off 10 bases at V and 6 bases at J, with 14 bases between the two ends. CDR3 sequence: CATLATIDTQYF. DNA of the CDR3: TGCGCCACCCTTGCAACTATCGATACGCAGTATTTT.

V gene TRBV29-1 combines with J gene TRBJ1-1, with D maybe TRBD1 (6 bases). V was clipped by 3 bases and J by 1 base, with 18 bases between them. The CDR3 consists of 16 residues. Germline V gene lookup returns CDR1 SQVTM and CDR2 ANQGSEA. In nucleotides, the CDR3 is TGCAGCGTTGATGCCCAGGGGCGGACTCGGAACACTGAAGCTTTCTTT. It codes for CSVDAQGRTRNTEAFF.

Only one count was recorded for this clone. V usage is TRBV2 and J usage is TRBJ2-7; tentatively, D is TRBD1 or TRBD2 (6 bases each). Germline assignment: CDR1 SNHLY and CDR2 FYNNEI. V lost 7 bases to trimming and J lost 3 bases, with 16 bases between them. The length of the CDR3 is 14 residues. In DNA form, the CDR3 reads TGTGCCAGCACCCAAAGGGGGGAAAACTACGAGCAGTACTTC. It yields the protein CASTQRGENYEQYF.

The CDR3 DNA is TGTGCCAGCAGCTTGACACTTCAAGAGACCCAGTACTTC. As protein: CASSLTLQETQYF. The chain links TRBV5-5 to TRBJ2-5; D is unresolved. The CDR3 length is 13 residues. Per germline, CDR1 SGHKS and CDR2 YYEKEE (reference sequence). V was clipped by 1 base and J by 2 bases, with 6 bases between them.

The rearrangement joins TRBV6-6 to TRBJ2-3; possible D gene TRBD1, 5 bases. Trimming cost V 7 bases and J 6 bases, with 11 bases left between them. The V gene's germline CDR1 is MNHNY and CDR2 SVGAGI (reference sequence). The CDR3 length is 12 residues. DNA for the CDR3: TGTGCCAGCAATATTAGGGGCGATACGCAGTATTTT. Translation: CASNIRGDTQYF.

CDR3 in amino acids: CASSQDIGSGELFF. The DNA of the CDR3 is TGCGCCAGCAGCCAAGATATAGGATCCGGGGAGCTGTTTTTT. The chain carries TRBV4-3 and TRBJ2-2; D remains unclear. Germline V gene data show CDR1 as LGHNA and CDR2 as YSLEER. V gave up 0 bases and J gave up 6 bases, with 8 bases separating them. This CDR3 spans 14 amino acids.

The genes are TRBV4-1 and TRBJ1-2; D is perhaps TRBD1 (6 bases). The germline CDR1 and CDR2 sequences are MGHRA and YSYEKL. V gave up 7 bases and J gave up 4 bases, with 22 bases separating them. The CDR3 is 16 amino acids. The CDR3 nucleotides are TGCGCCAGCAACCCCTCTATAAACAGGGATGCCTATGGCTACACCTTC. Translation: CASNPSINRDAYGYTF.

J is TRBJ2-1 and V is TRBV11-2; D not resolved. V was pared by 1 base and J by 8 bases, with 15 bases between. CDR3 length: 15 amino acids. Germline CDR1 is SGHAT and CDR2 is FQNNGV. Here the CDR3 DNA reads TGTGCCAGCAGCTTAGGAGCTCGAGTAGTGGATGAGCAGTTCTTC. Residues: CASSLGARVVDEQFF. The complete variable domain, with remaining parts taken from reference TRBV11-2 and TRBJ2-1, reads EAGVAQSPRYKIIEKRQSVAFWCNPISGHATLYWYQQILGQGPKLLIQFQNNGVVDDSQLPKDRFSAERLKGVDSTLKIQPAKLEDSAVYLCASSLGARVVDEQFFGPGTRLTVL.

The rearrangement uses TRBV10-2 and TRBJ2-2, with 8 positions matching TRBD1. V shed 6 bases, J shed 0 bases, and the junction held 3 bases outside the gene matches. The CDR3 is made up of 15 amino acids. Germline assignment: CDR1 WSHSY and CDR2 SAAADI. The CDR3 protein is CASREQGANTGELFF. In nucleotides, the CDR3 is TGCGCCAGCAGGGAACAGGGGGCGAACACCGGGGAGCTGTTTTTT.

The V and J genes are TRBV7-2 and TRBJ2-7, with D unclear. Per the germline V gene, CDR1 is SGHTA and CDR2 is FQGNSA. V was cut by 0 bases and J by 3 bases, with 18 bases left in between. CDR3 length: 17 amino acids. The CDR3 DNA is TGTGCCAGCAGCTTAGCTCCCCCCTTTTACGTTGGCTACGAGCAGTACTTC. It encodes CASSLAPPFYVGYEQYF.

The table lists this clone with a count of one. The chain recombines TRBV5-4 with TRBJ1-2, with TRBD1 matching 7 bases. From germline, CDR1 is SGHNT and CDR2 YYREEE (reference sequence). The CDR3 length is 16 residues. V was pared by 0 bases and J by 13 bases, with 18 bases of the junction left unmatched. As DNA, the CDR3 is TGTGCCAGCAGCTTGGCCCGAATGGACAGGACATACAGCTCCACCTTC. It codes for CASSLARMDRTYSSTF.

The chain is built from TRBV27 and TRBJ2-3, with D unresolved. The germline V gene has CDR1 MNHEY and CDR2 SMNVEV (reference sequence). The CDR3 runs to 16 residues. Trimming shortened V by 7 bases and J by 3 bases, and 20 bases separated the two germline ends. CDR3 nucleotides: TGTGCCAGCACTCTCTTTAGTGGGATGGCGACAGATACGCAGTATTTT. Translated, it gives CASTLFSGMATDTQYF.